One and the same sample provided the 8 T cell receptor beta chains below, sequenced in a study of blood T cell repertoires in COVID-19. The repertoire was sequenced with immunoSEQ multiplex PCR; TCRdb's copy has only in-frame clones and lacks some. This table has 15,000 or so clones, 70% to 75% appearing once. The material sequenced was peripheral blood. The source is a man in his fifties or sixties with acute or convalescent COVID-19.

V gene TRBV5-6 combines with J gene TRBJ2-7; 7 bases are a match to TRBD1. CDR1 is SGHDT and CDR2 is YYEEEE in the germline V gene. Trimming removed 4 bases from V and 0 bases from J; junction bases left unmatched: 7. CDR3 length: 15 amino acids. The DNA of the CDR3 is TGTGCCAGCAGCCCCTACAGGGGATACTCCTACGAGCAGTACTTC. It is translated as CASSPYRGYSYEQYF.

This rearrangement joins TRBV19 to TRBJ1-5; no clear D. Germline V gene data show CDR1 as LNHDA and CDR2 as SQIVND (reference sequence). V shed 2 bases and J shed 3 bases, with 11 bases lying between them. The CDR3 has 15 residues. CDR3: CASSISSRSNQPQHF. CDR3 nucleotide sequence: TGTGCCAGTAGTATATCGTCGCGGTCCAATCAGCCCCAGCATTTT.

The CDR3 region has the DNA TGTGCCAGCAGTTCCCAGAACACTGAAGCTTTCTTT. Its protein product is CASSSQNTEAFF. The chain couples TRBV6-6 to TRBJ1-1; D gene unclear. This CDR3 has 12 residues. CDR1 is MNHNY, CDR2 SVGAGI, per germline (reference sequence). Trimming stripped 4 bases from V and 1 base from J, with 4 bases between.

The rearrangement links TRBV11-2 to TRBJ1-6; 9 nucleotides match TRBD1. There are 15 residues in the CDR3. After removal of 5 bases from V and 10 bases from J, the junction contained 9 bases not matched to a gene. Germline V CDR1 and CDR2: SGHAT, FQNNGV. CDR3 in DNA: TGTGCCAGCAGCGTCGGGACAGGGTTACAATCACCCCTCCACTTT. Translated: CASSVGTGLQSPLHF.

This clone appeared a few times. The chain combines TRBV7-2 with TRBJ1-3; D not resolved. V was trimmed by 2 bases and J by 0 bases, leaving 5 bases between them. The CDR3 loop spans 14 amino acids. Germline assignment: CDR1 SGHTA and CDR2 FQGNSA. As DNA, the CDR3 is TGTGCCAGCAGCTTATCCTTCTCTGGAAACACCATATATTTT. Residues: CASSLSFSGNTIYF.

The rearrangement joins TRBV5-1 to TRBJ2-1, with 10 bases that match TRBD1. This CDR3 contains 14 residues. Per the germline V gene, CDR1 is SGHRS and CDR2 is YFSETQ. With V trimmed by 6 bases and J by 5 bases, 5 bases remained unmatched. The CDR3 reads CASKRDRGNNEQFF. DNA of the CDR3: TGCGCCAGCAAACGGGACAGGGGAAACAATGAGCAGTTCTTC.

CDR3 DNA: TGTGCCAGCAGCTTGGCGAGGACAGGTGCCCAAGAGACCCAGTACTTC. Translated, it gives CASSLARTGAQETQYF. The V and J genes are TRBV7-2 and TRBJ2-5, with 7 bases that match TRBD1. The CDR3 totals 16 residues. Germline loops: CDR1 SGHTA, CDR2 FQGNSA. Trimming at V came to 3 bases and at J to 1 base, leaving 8 bases not matched to a gene.

The V call is TRBV5-4, the J call TRBJ1-1, with D unresolved. The CDR3 covers 14 residues. From germline, CDR1 is SGHNT and CDR2 YYREEE (reference sequence). Between the trimmed V and J ends, which lost 0 bases and 4 bases, there was a span of 10 bases. The CDR3 DNA follows: TGTGCCAGCAGCTTGGGATGGAGAGGCACTGAAGCTTTCTTT. This gives the protein CASSLGWRGTEAFF.